Included here is one TCR beta chain sequence, with context. Generated by immunoSEQ multiplex PCR, the TCRdb table keeps only in-frame clones and is missing some. There are around 93,000 clones in the sample; roughly 85% occur only once, and 20% lies in the top ten. Germline CDR1 and CDR2: MNHNY and SVGAGI (reference sequence). CDR3 length equals 15 residues. The trim removed 6 bases at V and 8 bases at J, leaving 13 bases unmatched. The sample belongs to a study of cytomegalovirus exposure and HLA in healthy donors. Sequenced: PBMCs. The V call is TRBV6-6, the J call TRBJ1-2, with 9 nucleotides matching TRBD1. The clonotype originates from a young man in good health and CMV-seropositive. The DNA for the CDR3 is TGTGCCAGCAGCGGCGCCGGGACAGGGACGTACGGCTACACCTTC. It encodes CASSGAGTGTYGYTF.